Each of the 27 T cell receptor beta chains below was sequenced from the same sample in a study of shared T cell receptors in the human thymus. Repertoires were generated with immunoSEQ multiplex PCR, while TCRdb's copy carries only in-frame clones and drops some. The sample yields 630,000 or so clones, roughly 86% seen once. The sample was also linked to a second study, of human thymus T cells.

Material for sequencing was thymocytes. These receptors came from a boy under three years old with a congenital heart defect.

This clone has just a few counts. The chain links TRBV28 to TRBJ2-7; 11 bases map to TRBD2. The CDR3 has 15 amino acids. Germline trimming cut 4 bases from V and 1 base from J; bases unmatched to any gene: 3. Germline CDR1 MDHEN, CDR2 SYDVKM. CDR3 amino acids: CASSSTSGSSYEQYF. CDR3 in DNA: TGTGCCAGCAGTTCTACTAGCGGGAGTTCCTACGAGCAGTACTTC.

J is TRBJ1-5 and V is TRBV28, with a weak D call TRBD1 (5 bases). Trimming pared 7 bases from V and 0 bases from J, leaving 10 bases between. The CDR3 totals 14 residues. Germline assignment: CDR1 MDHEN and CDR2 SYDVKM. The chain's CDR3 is CASTDSNSNQPQHF. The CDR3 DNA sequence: TGTGCCAGCACCGACAGCAATAGCAATCAGCCCCAGCATTTT.

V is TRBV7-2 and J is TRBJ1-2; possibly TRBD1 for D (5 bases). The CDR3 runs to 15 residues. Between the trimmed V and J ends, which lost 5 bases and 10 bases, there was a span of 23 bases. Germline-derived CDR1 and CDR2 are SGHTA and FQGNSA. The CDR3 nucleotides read TGTGCCAGCAGCCCCAAAGGTGCAGGGAAGGGTTCCTACACCTTC. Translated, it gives CASSPKGAGKGSYTF.

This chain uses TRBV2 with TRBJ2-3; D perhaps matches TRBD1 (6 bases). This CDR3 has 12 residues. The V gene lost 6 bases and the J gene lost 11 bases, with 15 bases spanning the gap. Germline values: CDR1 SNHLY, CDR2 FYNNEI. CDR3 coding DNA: TGTGCCAGCAGCGATACAGGGAATGGGCAGTATTTT. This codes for CASSDTGNGQYF.

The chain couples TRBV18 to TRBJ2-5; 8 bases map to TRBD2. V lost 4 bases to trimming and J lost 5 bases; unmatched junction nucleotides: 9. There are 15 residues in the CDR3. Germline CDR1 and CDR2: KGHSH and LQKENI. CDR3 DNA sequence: TGTGCCAGCTCACGGTTGCGGGGGGCATTGGAGACCCAGTACTTC. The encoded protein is CASSRLRGALETQYF.

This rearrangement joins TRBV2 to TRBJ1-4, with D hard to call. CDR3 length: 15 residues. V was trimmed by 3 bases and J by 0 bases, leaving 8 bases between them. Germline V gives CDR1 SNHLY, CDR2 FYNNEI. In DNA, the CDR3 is TGTGCCAGCAGTGATTTCCGGGCAACTAATGAAAAACTGTTTTTT. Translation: CASSDFRATNEKLFF.

The CDR3 reads CASSSGTSGRGSYEQYF. CDR3 coding DNA: TGTGCCAGCAGCTCTGGGACTAGCGGGAGGGGATCCTACGAGCAGTACTTC. The chain has TRBV7-6 and TRBJ2-7; 16 bases are a match to TRBD2. Trimming at V came to 4 bases and at J to 1 base, leaving 4 bases not matched to a gene. CDR1 is SGHVS, CDR2 FNYEAQ, per germline. The CDR3 has 17 amino acids.

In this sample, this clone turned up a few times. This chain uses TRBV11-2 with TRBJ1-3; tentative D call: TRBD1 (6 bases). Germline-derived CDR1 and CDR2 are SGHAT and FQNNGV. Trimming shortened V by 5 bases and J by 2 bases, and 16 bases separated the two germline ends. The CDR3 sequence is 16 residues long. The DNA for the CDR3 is TGTGCCAGCAGCCGGACCAGGGACAATACTGGAAACACCATATATTTT. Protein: CASSRTRDNTGNTIYF.

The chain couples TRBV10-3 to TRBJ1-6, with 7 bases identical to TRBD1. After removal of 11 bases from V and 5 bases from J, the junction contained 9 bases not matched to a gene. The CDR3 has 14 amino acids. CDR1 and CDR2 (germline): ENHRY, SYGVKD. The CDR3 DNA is TGTGCCGCCAGGGGGTTTTCCAATAATTCACCCCTCCACTTT. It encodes CAARGFSNNSPLHF.

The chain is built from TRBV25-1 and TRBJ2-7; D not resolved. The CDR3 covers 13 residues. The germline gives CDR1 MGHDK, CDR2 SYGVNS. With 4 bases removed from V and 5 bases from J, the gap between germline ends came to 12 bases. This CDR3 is CASSASYPHEQYF. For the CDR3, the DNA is TGTGCCAGCAGTGCTTCCTATCCCCACGAGCAGTACTTC.

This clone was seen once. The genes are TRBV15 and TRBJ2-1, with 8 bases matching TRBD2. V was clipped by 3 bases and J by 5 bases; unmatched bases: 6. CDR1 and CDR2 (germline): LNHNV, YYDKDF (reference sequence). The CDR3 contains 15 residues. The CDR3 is CATSSFREGHNEQFF. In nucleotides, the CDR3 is TGTGCCACCAGCAGTTTCCGGGAGGGCCACAATGAGCAGTTCTTC.

Here the CDR3 reads CASSLGVGSGGHYEQYF. CDR3 DNA sequence: TGTGCCAGCAGCTTAGGTGTGGGTAGCGGGGGACACTACGAGCAGTACTTC. The chain employs TRBV11-2 and TRBJ2-7; 9 bases align to TRBD2. After removal of 1 base from V and 3 bases from J, the junction contained 10 bases not matched to a gene. Germline V gives CDR1 SGHAT, CDR2 FQNNGV. The CDR3 is 17 amino acids.

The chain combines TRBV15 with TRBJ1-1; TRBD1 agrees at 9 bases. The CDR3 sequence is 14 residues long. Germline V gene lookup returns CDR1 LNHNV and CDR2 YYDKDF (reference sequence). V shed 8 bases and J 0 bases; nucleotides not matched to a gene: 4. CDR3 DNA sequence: TGTGCCACCGGTGACAGGGGGATGAACACTGAAGCTTTCTTT. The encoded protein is CATGDRGMNTEAFF.

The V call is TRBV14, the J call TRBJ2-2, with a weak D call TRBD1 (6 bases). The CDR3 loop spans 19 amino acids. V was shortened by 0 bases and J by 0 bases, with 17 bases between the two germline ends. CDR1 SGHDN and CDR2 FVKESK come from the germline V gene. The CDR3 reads CASSQEQRRTDANTGELFF. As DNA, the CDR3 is TGTGCCAGCAGCCAAGAACAGAGGCGGACAGACGCGAACACCGGGGAGCTGTTTTTT.

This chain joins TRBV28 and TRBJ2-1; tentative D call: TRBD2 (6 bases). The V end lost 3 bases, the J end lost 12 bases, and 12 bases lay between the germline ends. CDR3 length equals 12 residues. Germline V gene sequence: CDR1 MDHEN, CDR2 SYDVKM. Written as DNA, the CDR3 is TGTGCCAGCAGTTTTCGACTAGGAGTGCAGTTCTTC. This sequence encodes CASSFRLGVQFF.

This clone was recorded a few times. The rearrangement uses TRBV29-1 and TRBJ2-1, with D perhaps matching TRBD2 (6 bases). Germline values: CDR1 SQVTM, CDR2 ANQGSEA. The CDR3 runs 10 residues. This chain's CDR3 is CSSAGNEQFF. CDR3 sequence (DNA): TGCAGTTCAGCGGGTAATGAGCAGTTCTTC.

The DNA for the CDR3 is TGTGCCAGCAGCCAACCAACACGACGGTGGAGCTCCTACAATGAGCAGTTCTTC. As protein: CASSQPTRRWSSYNEQFF. The V gene is TRBV14, the J gene TRBJ2-1; no reliable D call. Per germline, CDR1 SGHDN and CDR2 FVKESK. The CDR3 sequence is 18 residues long. The ends were cut back, 2 bases at V and 0 bases at J, with 17 bases in the middle.

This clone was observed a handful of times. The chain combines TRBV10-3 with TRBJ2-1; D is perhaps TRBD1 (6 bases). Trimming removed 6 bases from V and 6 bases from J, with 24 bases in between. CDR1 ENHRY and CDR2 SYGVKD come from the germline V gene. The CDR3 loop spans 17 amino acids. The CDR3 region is CAISTPNGTQKGNEQFF. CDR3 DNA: TGTGCCATCAGCACACCTAACGGGACACAAAAAGGCAATGAGCAGTTCTTC.

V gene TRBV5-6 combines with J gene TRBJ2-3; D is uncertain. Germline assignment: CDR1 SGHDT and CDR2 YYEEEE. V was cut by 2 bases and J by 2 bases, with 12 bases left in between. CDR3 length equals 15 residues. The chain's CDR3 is CASSFKHLSTDTQYF. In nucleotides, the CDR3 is TGTGCCAGCAGCTTTAAGCATCTGTCCACAGATACGCAGTATTTT.

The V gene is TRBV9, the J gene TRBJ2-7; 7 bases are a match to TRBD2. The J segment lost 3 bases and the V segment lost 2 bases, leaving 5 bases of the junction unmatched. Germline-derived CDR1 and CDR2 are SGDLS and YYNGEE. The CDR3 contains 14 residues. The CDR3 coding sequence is TGTGCCAGCAGCGTCGGACTAGGTTTCTACGAGCAGTACTTC. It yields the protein CASSVGLGFYEQYF.

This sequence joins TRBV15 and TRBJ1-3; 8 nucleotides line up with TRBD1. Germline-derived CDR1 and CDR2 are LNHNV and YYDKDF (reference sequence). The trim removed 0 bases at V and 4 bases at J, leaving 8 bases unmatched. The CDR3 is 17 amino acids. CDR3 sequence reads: CATSRDLWWDRGNTIYF. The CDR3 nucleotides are TGTGCCACCAGCAGAGATCTGTGGTGGGACAGGGGAAACACCATATATTTT.

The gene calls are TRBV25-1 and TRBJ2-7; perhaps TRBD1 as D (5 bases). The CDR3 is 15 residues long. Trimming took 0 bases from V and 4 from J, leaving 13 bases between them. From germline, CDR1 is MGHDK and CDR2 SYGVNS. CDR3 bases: TGTGCCAGCAGTGAATATGCCCAGGGTGGGTACGAGCAGTACTTC. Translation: CASSEYAQGGYEQYF.

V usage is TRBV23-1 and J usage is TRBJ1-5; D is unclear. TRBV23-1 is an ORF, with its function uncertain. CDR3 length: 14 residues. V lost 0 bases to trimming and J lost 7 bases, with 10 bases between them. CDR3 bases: TGCGCCAGCAGTCAATCGGGCTGGCACCAGCCCCAGCATTTT. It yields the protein CASSQSGWHQPQHF.

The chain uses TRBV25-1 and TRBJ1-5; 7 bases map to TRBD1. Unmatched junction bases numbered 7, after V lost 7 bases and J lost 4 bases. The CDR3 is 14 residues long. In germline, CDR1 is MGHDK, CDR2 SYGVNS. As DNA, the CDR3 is TGTGCCAGCACGACCGGGACAGTTAATCAGCCCCAGCATTTT. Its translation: CASTTGTVNQPQHF.

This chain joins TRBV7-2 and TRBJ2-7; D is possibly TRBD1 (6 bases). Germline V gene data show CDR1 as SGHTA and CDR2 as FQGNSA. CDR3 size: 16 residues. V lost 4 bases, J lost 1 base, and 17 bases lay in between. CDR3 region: CASSSSKTGTSYEQYF. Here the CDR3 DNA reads TGTGCCAGCAGCTCCAGCAAGACAGGCACTTCCTACGAGCAGTACTTC. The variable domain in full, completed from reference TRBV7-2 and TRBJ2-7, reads GAGVSQSPSNKVTEKGKDVELRCDPISGHTALYWYRQSLGQGLEFLIYFQGNSAPDKSGLPSDRFSAERTGGSVSTLTIQRTQQEDSAVYLCASSSSKTGTSYEQYFGPGTRLTVT.

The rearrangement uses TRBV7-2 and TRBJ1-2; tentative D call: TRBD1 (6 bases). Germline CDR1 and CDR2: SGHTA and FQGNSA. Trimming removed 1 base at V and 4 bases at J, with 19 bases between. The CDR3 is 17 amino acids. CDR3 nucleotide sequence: TGTGCCAGCAGCTTAGGAGGAGGGGGAGGGGGGGGCTATGGCTACACCTTC. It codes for CASSLGGGGGGGYGYTF.

This chain's CDR3 is CASSLWSVRETNEKLFF. CDR3 nucleotides: TGTGCCAGCAGCTTATGGAGTGTCAGGGAAACTAATGAAAAACTGTTTTTT. The chain has TRBV14 and TRBJ1-4; weak D call: TRBD1 (5 bases). Germline V lookup: CDR1 SGHDN, CDR2 FVKESK. This CDR3 contains 17 residues. Trimming removed 5 bases at V and 1 base at J, with 17 bases between. The whole variable domain, filled in from reference TRBV14 and TRBJ1-4, reads EAGVTQFPSHSVIEKGQTVTLRCDPISGHDNLYWYRRVMGKEIKFLLHFVKESKQDESGMPNNRFLAERTGGTYSTLKVQPAELEDSGVYFCASSLWSVRETNEKLFFGSGTQLSVL.